This T cell receptor (beta chain) was captured in a study of Graves' ophthalmopathy and Graves' hyperthyroidism. This CDR3 has 14 amino acids. The ends lost 5 bases at V and 4 bases at J; junction bases unmatched: 7. Germline V gives CDR1 SEHNR, CDR2 FQNEAQ (reference sequence). Amplified TCR beta CDR3 regions were obtained using RNA transcripts as template. First-round RT-PCR relied on HTBI primers, and a second-round multiplex PCR came next. TCRdb called the multiplex PCR reads again in MiXCR, with one record for every CDR3 protein. The table shows about 590,000 distinct CDR3 sequences, with about 35% occurring only once. Findings of the study overall: Most thyroid clonotypes expanded beyond 0.001 frequency were also found in blood.

In the case of this clonotype: Antigen specificity is unknown.

Aged 18 to 65, the patients with hyperthyroidism had under 2 months' duration and were newly diagnosed. The clonotype was recovered from an adult man with Graves' hyperthyroidism. The chain joins TRBV7-9 to TRBJ1-2; 7 positions agree with TRBD1. Sequenced sample: peripheral blood or thyroid tissue (not recorded which). In nucleotides, the CDR3 is TGTGCCAGCAGCCCGGGGGACAGCGCCTATGGCTACACCTTC. This translates into CASSPGDSAYGYTF.